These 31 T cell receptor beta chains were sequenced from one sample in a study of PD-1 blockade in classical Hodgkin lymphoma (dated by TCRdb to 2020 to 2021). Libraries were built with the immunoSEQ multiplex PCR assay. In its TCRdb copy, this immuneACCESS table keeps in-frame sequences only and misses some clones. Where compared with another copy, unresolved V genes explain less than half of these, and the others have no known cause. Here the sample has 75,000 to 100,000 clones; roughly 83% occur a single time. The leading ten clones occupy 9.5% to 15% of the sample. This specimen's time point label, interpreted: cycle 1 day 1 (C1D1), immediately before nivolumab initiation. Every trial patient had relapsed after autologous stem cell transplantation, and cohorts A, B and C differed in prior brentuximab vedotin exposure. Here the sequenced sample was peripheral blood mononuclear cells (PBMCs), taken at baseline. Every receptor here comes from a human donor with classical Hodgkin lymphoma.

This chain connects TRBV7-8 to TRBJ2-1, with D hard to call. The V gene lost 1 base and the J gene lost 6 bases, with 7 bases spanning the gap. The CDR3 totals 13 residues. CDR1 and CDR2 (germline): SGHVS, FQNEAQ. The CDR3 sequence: CASSLGTVNEQFF. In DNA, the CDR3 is TGTGCCAGCAGCTTAGGAACGGTCAATGAGCAGTTCTTC. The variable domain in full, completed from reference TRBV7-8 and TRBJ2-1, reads GAGVSQSPRYKVAKRGQDVALRCDPISGHVSLFWYQQALGQGPEFLTYFQNEAQLDKSGLPSDRFFAERPEGSVSTLKIQRTQQEDSAVYLCASSLGTVNEQFFGPGTRLTVL.

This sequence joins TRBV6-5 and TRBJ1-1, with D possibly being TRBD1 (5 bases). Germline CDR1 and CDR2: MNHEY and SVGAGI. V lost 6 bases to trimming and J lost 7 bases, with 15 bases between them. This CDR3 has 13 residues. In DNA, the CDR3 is TGTGCCAGCAGCCCCGCCTTTCAGGGTGAAGCTTTCTTT. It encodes CASSPAFQGEAFF.

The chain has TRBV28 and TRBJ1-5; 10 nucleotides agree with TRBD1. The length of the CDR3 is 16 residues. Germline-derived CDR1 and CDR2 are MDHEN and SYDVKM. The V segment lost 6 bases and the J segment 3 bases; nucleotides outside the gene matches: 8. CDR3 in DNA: TGTGCCAGCAGATTAACCGGGACAGGGGTCAATCAGCCCCAGCATTTT. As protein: CASRLTGTGVNQPQHF. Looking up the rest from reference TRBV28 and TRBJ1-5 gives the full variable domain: DVKVTQSSRYLVKRTGEKVFLECVQDMDHENMFWYRQDPGLGLRLIYFSYDVKMKEKGDIPEGYSVSREKKERFSLILESASTNQTSMYLCASRLTGTGVNQPQHFGDGTRLSIL.

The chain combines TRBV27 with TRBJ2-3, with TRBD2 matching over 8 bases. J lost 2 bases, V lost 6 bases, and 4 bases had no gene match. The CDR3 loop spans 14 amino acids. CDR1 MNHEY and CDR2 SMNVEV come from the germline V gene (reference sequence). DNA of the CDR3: TGTGCCAGCAGATCGGGACTAGACACAGATACGCAGTATTTT. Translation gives CASRSGLDTDTQYF.

This chain's CDR3 is CATGRNSYEQYF. CDR3 DNA sequence: TGTGCCACGGGACGCAACTCCTACGAGCAGTACTTC. The chain couples TRBV6-1 to TRBJ2-7, with D perhaps matching TRBD1 or TRBD2 (5 bases each). Looked up from germline, CDR1 is MNHNS and CDR2 is SASEGT. CDR3 length: 12 residues. Between the trimmed V and J ends, which lost 10 bases and 0 bases, there was a span of 10 bases.

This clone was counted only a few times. As DNA, the CDR3 is TGTGCCAGCAGCTTAGATCGGTGGCGCACTGAAGCTTTCTTT. This codes for CASSLDRWRTEAFF. V usage is TRBV7-8 and J usage is TRBJ1-1; no firm D call. V was shortened by 1 base and J by 4 bases, with 10 bases between the two germline ends. Germline CDR1 reads SGHVS; CDR2 reads FQNEAQ. There are 14 residues in the CDR3. The full variable domain, with the rest looked up from reference TRBV7-8 and TRBJ1-1, is GAGVSQSPRYKVAKRGQDVALRCDPISGHVSLFWYQQALGQGPEFLTYFQNEAQLDKSGLPSDRFFAERPEGSVSTLKIQRTQQEDSAVYLCASSLDRWRTEAFFGQGTRLTVV.

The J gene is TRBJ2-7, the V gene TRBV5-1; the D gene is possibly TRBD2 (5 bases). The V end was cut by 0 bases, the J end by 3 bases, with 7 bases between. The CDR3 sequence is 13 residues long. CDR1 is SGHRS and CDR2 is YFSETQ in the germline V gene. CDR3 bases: TGCGCCAGCAGCTTGGGAGGAGGCTACGAGCAGTACTTC. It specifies CASSLGGGYEQYF.

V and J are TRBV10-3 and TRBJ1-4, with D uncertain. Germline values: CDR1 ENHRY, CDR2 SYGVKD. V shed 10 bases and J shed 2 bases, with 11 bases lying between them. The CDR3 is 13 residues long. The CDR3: CATGVGTNEKLFF. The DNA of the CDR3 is TGTGCCACCGGGGTTGGGACTAATGAAAAACTGTTTTTT.

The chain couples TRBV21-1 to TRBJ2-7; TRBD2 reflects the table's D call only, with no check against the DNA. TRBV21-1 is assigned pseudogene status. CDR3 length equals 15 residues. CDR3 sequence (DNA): TGTGCCAGCAGCAAAGTCACTAGTCCGACGGGCGAGCAGTACTTC. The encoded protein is CASSKVTSPTGEQYF.

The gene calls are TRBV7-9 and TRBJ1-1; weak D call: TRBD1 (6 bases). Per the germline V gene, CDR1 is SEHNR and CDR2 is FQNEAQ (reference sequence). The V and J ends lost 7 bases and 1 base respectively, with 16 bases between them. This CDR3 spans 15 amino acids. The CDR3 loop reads CASILGGQGNTEAFF. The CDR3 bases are TGTGCCAGCATTCTCGGGGGGCAAGGGAACACTGAAGCTTTCTTT.

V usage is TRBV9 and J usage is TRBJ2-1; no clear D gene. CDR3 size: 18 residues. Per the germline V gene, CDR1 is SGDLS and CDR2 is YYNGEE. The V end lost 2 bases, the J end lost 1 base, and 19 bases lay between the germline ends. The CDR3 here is CASSVQGYSRRSYNEQFF. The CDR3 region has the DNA TGTGCCAGCAGCGTTCAAGGGTATTCCCGCAGGTCCTACAATGAGCAGTTCTTC.

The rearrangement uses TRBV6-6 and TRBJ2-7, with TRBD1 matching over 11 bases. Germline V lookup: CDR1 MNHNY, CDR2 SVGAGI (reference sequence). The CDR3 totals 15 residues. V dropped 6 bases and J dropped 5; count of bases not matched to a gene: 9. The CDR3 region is CASRHRDRGGHEQYF. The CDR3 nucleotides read TGTGCCAGCAGGCACCGGGACAGGGGGGGCCACGAGCAGTACTTC.

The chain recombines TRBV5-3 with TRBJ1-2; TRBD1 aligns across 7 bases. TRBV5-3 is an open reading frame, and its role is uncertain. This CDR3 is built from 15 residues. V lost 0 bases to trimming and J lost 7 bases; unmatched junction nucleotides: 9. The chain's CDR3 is CARSLDDRAGSGYTF. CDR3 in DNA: TGTGCCAGAAGCTTGGATGACAGGGCAGGGAGTGGCTACACCTTC.

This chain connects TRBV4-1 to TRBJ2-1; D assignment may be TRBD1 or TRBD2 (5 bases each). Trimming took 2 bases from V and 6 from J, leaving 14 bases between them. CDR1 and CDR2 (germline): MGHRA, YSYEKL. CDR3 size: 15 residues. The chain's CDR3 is CASSQIEGWVNEQFF. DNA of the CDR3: TGCGCCAGCAGCCAAATTGAGGGGTGGGTCAATGAGCAGTTCTTC.

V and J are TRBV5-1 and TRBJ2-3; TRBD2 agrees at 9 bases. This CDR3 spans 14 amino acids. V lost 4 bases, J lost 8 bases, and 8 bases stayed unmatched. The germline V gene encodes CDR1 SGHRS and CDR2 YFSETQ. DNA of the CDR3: TGCGCCAGCAGCAGCCAGCGGGAGGTGGTTACGCAGTATTTT. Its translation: CASSSQREVVTQYF.

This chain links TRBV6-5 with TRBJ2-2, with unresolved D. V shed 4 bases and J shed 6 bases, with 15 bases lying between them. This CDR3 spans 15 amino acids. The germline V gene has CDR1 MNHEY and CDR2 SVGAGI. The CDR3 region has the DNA TGTGCCAGCAGTTCGTCCCCGCAAATCCCCGGGGAGCTGTTTTTT. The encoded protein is CASSSSPQIPGELFF.

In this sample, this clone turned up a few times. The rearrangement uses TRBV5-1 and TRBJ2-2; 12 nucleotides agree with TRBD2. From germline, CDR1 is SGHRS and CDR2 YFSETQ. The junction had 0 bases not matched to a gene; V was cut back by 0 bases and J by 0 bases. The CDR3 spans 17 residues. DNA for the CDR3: TGCGCCAGCAGCTTGGGACTAGCGGGAGCGAACACCGGGGAGCTGTTTTTT. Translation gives CASSLGLAGANTGELFF.

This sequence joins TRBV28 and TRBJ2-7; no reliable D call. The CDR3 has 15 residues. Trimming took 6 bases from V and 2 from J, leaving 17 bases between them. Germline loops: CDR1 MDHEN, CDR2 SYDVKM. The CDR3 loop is CASSALLGMAYEQYF. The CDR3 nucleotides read TGTGCCAGCAGCGCCCTGCTGGGGATGGCCTACGAGCAGTACTTC.

The CDR3 DNA sequence: TGTGCCAGCGGACTTCGGGACTACCTTAATGAGCAGTTCTTC. It encodes CASGLRDYLNEQFF. This chain links TRBV18 with TRBJ2-1; 7 nucleotides agree with TRBD2. Germline V gene data show CDR1 as KGHSH and CDR2 as LQKENI. The CDR3 covers 14 residues. V lost 8 bases, J lost 7 bases, and 11 bases stayed unmatched.

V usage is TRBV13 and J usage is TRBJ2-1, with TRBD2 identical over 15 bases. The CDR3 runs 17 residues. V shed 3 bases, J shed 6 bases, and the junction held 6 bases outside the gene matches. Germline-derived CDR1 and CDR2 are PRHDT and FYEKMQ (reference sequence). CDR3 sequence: CASSFRGLAGGPNEQFF. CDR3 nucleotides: TGTGCCAGCAGCTTCCGTGGACTAGCGGGAGGGCCCAATGAGCAGTTCTTC.

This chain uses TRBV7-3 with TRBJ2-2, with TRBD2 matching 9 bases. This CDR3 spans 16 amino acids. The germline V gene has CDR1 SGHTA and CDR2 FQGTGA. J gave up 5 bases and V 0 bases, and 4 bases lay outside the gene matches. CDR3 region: CASSLTLAGGTGELFF. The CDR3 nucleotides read TGTGCCAGCAGCTTAACCCTGGCGGGAGGGACCGGGGAGCTGTTTTTT.

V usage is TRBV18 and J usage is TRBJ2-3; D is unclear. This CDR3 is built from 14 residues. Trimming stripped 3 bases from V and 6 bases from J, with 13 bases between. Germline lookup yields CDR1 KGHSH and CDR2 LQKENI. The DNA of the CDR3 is TGTGCCAGCTCACCCGACTCAATGGAGGATACGCAGTATTTT. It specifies CASSPDSMEDTQYF.

The CDR3 is CASSEMTGATETQYF. Written as DNA, the CDR3 is TGTGCCAGCAGTGAGATGACAGGAGCGACGGAGACCCAGTACTTC. This sequence joins TRBV2 and TRBJ2-5, with D possibly matching TRBD1 (6 bases). Trimming cost V 3 bases and J 5 bases, with 16 bases left between them. Per germline, CDR1 SNHLY and CDR2 FYNNEI. This CDR3 has 15 amino acids.

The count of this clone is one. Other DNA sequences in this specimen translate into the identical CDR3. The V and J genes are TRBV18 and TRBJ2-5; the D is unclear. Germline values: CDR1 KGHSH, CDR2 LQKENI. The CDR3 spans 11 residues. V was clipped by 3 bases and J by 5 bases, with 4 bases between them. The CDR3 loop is CASSPKETQYF. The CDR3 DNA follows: TGTGCCAGCTCACCCAAGGAGACCCAGTACTTC.

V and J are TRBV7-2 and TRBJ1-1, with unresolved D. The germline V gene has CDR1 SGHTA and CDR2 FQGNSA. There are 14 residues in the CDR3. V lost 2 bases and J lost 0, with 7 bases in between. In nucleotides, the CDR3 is TGTGCCAGCAGCTTATCCGGAGTGAACACTGAAGCTTTCTTT. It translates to CASSLSGVNTEAFF.

The CDR3 DNA sequence: TGTGCCATTCGTCAGGGGAACACTGAAGCTTTCTTT. Residues: CAIRQGNTEAFF. The chain combines TRBV10-3 with TRBJ1-1, with D possibly TRBD1 on 5 matching bases. The CDR3 contains 12 residues. V lost 9 bases and J lost 1, with 9 bases in between. Looked up from germline, CDR1 is ENHRY and CDR2 is SYGVKD.

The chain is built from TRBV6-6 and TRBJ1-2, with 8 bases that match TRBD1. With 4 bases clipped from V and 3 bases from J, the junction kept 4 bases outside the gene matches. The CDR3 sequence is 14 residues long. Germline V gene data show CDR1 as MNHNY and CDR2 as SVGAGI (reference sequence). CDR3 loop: CASSSTGEDYGYTF. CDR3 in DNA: TGTGCCAGCAGTTCGACAGGGGAGGACTATGGCTACACCTTC.

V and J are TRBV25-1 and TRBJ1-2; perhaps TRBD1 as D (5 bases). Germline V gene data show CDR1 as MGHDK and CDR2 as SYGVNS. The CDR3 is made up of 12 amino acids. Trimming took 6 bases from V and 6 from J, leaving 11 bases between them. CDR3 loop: CASSQSGDGYTF. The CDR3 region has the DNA TGTGCCAGCAGCCAGTCGGGGGATGGCTACACCTTC.

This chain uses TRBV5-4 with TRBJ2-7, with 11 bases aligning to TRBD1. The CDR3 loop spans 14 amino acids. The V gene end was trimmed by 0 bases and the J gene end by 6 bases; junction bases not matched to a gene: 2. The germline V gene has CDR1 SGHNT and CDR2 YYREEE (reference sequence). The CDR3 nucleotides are TGTGCCAGCAGCTTGGGGACAGGGGGCAGCGAGCAGTACTTC. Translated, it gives CASSLGTGGSEQYF.

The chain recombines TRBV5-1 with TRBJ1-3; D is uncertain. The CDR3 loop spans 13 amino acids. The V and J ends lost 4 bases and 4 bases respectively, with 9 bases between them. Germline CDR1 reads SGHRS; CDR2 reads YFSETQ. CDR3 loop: CASSPDPGNTIYF. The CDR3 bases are TGCGCCAGCAGCCCAGACCCGGGAAACACCATATATTTT.

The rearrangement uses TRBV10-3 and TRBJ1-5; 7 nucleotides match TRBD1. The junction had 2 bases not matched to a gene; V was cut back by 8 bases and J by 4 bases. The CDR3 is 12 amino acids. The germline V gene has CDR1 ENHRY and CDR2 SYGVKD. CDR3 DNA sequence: TGTGCCATCGGGACAGAGAATCAGCCCCAGCATTTT. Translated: CAIGTENQPQHF.